These T cell receptor beta chains were read from a single sample in a study of spatial heterogeneity in lung cancer. TCRdb re-called the 5' RACE reads with MiXCR, one entry per CDR3 protein. This table holds some 50,000 distinct CDR3 sequences, about 11% found once. The sequencing here drew on PBMCs, taken at surgery. These receptors were collected from a female donor with early-stage non-small cell lung cancer. CDR3s include the opening cysteine and the closing phenylalanine or tryptophan. The D gene is left open where the match is weak. Size values are once, few and many counts, or a class for expanded clones, and some rows have none.

V	J	D	size	CDR3	DNA
TRBV11-2	TRBJ2-5	NA	NA	CASSPNGPQETQYF	TGTGCCAGCAGCCCCAACGGGCCCCAAGAGACCCAGTACTTC
TRBV3-1	TRBJ1-1	NA	NA	CASSPSQAPTEAFF	TGTGCCAGCAGCCCCTCCCAGGCCCCCACTGAAGCTTTCTTT
TRBV10-3	TRBJ2-3	NA	few	CAISANSRADTQYF	TGTGCCATCAGTGCGAATAGTAGGGCAGATACGCAGTATTTT
TRBV27	TRBJ2-5	NA	many	CASSVDGLRRETQYF	TGTGCCAGCAGTGTAGACGGGCTCCGTCGTGAGACCCAGTACTTC
TRBV6-2/TRBV6-3	TRBJ2-2	TRBD2	NA	CASSHAILLAGDKSTGELFF	TGTGCCAGCAGCCACGCAATCCTGCTAGCGGGGGACAAGTCCACCGGGGAGCTGTTTTTT
TRBV7-6	TRBJ2-1	TRBD2	NA	CASSPLAGDYNEQFF	TGTGCCAGCAGCCCTTTAGCGGGGGATTACAATGAGCAGTTCTTC
TRBV19	TRBJ1-2	TRBD1	few	CASQGDIVSYGYTF	TGTGCCAGCCAGGGGGATATCGTGTCGTATGGCTACACCTTC
TRBV30	TRBJ1-2	TRBD1	few	CAWIFGQGGNYGYTF	TGTGCCTGGATTTTCGGACAGGGTGGGAACTATGGCTACACCTTC
TRBV3-1	TRBJ1-3	NA	NA	CASSQTGRSGNTIYF	TGTGCCAGCAGCCAAACGGGACGCTCTGGAAACACCATATATTTT
TRBV28	TRBJ1-3	NA	NA	CASSFEGFGNTIYF	TGTGCCAGCAGTTTCGAGGGGTTCGGAAACACCATATATTTT
TRBV9	TRBJ1-1	TRBD1	NA	CASSPPLAGQGVLSTEAFF	TGTGCCAGCAGCCCTCCCCTAGCGGGACAGGGGGTTTTAAGCACTGAAGCTTTCTTT
TRBV7-9	TRBJ1-5	NA	few	CASSLDTQPQHF	TGTGCCAGCAGCTTAGACACGCAGCCCCAGCATTTT
TRBV7-2	TRBJ2-1	NA	NA	CASSLGGTEARSKFF	TGTGCCAGCAGCTTAGGGGGGACGGAAGCGCGGTCCAAGTTCTTC
TRBV6-2/TRBV6-3	TRBJ2-3	NA	many	CASIRYDGDTQYF	TGTGCCAGCATCCGGTACGATGGGGATACGCAGTATTTT
TRBV30	TRBJ1-5	NA	many	CATTTGTGQPQHF	TGTGCCACGACTACAGGGACGGGTCAGCCCCAGCATTTT
TRBV3-1	TRBJ2-7	TRBD2	few	CASSLGLAVYEQYF	TGTGCCAGCAGCCTGGGACTAGCGGTCTACGAGCAGTACTTC